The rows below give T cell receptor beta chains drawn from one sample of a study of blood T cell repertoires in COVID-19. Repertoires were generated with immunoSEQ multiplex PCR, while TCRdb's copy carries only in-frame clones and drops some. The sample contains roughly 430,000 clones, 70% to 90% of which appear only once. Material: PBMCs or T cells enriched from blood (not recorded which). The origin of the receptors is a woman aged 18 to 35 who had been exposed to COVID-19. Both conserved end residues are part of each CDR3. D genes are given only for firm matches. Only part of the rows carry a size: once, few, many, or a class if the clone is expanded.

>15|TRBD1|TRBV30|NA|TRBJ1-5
CAWSVSGQGNQPQHF
TGTGCCTGGAGTGTATCGGGACAGGGCAATCAGCCCCAGCATTTT
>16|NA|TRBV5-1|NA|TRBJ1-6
CASSFGGSSYNSPLHF
TGCGCCAGCAGCTTCGGCGGTAGCTCCTATAATTCACCCCTCCACTTT
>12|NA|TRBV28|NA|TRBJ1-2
CASSFYRDGYTF
TGTGCCAGCAGTTTTTACAGGGACGGCTACACCTTC
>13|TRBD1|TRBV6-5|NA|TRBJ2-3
CASRGQNTDTQYF
TGTGCCAGCAGGGGACAGAACACAGATACGCAGTATTTT
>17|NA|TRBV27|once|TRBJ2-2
CASSPTPHTGNTGELFF
TGTGCCAGCAGTCCAACCCCCCATACAGGGAACACCGGGGAGCTGTTTTTT
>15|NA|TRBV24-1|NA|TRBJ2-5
CATSGGPRSQETQYF
TGTGCCACCAGTGGAGGGCCCCGGTCCCAAGAGACCCAGTACTTC
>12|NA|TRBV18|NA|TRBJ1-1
CASSPLNTEAFF
TGTGCCAGCTCACCCCTAAACACTGAAGCTTTCTTT
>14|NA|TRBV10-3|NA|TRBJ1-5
CAISDQGSNQPQHF
TGTGCCATCAGTGACCAGGGCAGCAATCAGCCCCAGCATTTT
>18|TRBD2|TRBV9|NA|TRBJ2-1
CASSVGSPGLAFQDEQFF
TGTGCCAGCAGCGTAGGCTCCCCGGGACTAGCGTTTCAGGATGAGCAGTTCTTC
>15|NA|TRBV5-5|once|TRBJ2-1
CASSLGQGIGNEQFF
TGTGCCAGCAGCTTGGGGCAGGGTATCGGGAATGAGCAGTTCTTC
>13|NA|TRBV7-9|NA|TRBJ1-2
CASRGGENYGYTF
TGTGCCAGCCGCGGGGGGGAGAACTATGGCTACACCTTC
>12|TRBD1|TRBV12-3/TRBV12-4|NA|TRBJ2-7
CASSRDSYEQYF
TGTGCCAGCAGTAGGGACAGCTACGAGCAGTACTTC
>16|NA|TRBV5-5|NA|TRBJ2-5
CASSLTPTGGGETQYF
TGTGCCAGCAGCTTGACACCGACAGGCGGTGGGGAGACCCAGTACTTC
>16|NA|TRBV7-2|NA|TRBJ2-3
CASSLVDRAVSDTQYF
TGTGCCAGCAGCTTAGTTGACAGAGCTGTCTCAGATACGCAGTATTTT
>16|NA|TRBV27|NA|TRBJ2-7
CASTTGRGRVPYEQYF
TGTGCCAGCACCACCGGAAGGGGGAGGGTCCCCTACGAGCAGTACTTC
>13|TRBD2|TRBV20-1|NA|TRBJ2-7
CSASEREPYEQYF
TGCAGTGCTAGTGAGCGGGAGCCCTACGAGCAGTACTTC
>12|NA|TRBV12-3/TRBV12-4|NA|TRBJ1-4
CASSETVEKLFF
TGTGCCAGCAGTGAGACAGTTGAAAAACTGTTTTTT
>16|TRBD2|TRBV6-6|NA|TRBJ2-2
CASSYSTPGRAGELFF
TGTGCCAGCAGTTACTCTACACCAGGGAGGGCCGGGGAGCTGTTTTTT
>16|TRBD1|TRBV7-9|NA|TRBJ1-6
CASSFDRVVDNSPLHF
TGTGCCAGCAGCTTTGACAGGGTGGTTGATAATTCACCCCTCCACTTT
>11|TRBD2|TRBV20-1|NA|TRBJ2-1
CGGRTYNEQFF
TGCGGCGGGAGGACCTACAATGAGCAGTTCTTC
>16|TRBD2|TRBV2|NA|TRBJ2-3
CAAPGDGGAVTDTQYF
TGTGCCGCCCCGGGGGACGGGGGGGCCGTCACAGATACGCAGTATTTT
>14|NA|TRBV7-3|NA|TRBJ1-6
CASSFVGGDSPLHF
TGTGCCAGCAGCTTTGTCGGGGGTGATTCACCCCTCCACTTT
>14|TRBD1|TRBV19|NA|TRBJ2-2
CASSIGTGFGELFF
TGTGCCAGTAGTATAGGGACAGGGTTTGGGGAGCTGTTTTTT
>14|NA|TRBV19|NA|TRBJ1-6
CASSEHSNNSPLHF
TGTGCCAGTAGTGAACACAGCAATAATTCACCCCTCCACTTT
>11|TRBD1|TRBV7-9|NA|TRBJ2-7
CARETGGEQYF
TGTGCCAGGGAGACAGGGGGCGAGCAGTACTTC
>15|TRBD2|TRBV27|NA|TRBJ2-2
CASSLDERGAGELFF
TGTGCCAGCAGCCTGGACGAGCGGGGGGCCGGGGAGCTGTTTTTT
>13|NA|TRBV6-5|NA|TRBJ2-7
CASSLWDFGEQYF
TGTGCCAGCAGCCTCTGGGACTTCGGCGAGCAGTACTTC
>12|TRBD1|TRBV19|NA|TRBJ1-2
CASSRQGYGYTF
TGTGCCAGTAGTAGACAGGGATATGGCTACACCTTC
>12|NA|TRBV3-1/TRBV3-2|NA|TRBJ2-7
CASSQVRGEQYF
TGTGCCAGCAGCCAAGTAAGGGGGGAGCAGTACTTC